This T cell receptor (beta chain) appears in the sequencing data of a study of T-cell reconstitution after alpha-beta-depleted transplantation in children (TCRdb year 2016). Background for the entire study: The study quantitatively tracked T-cell immune reconstitution after TCRalphabeta/CD19-depleted allogeneic hematopoietic cell transplantation in children using TCR repertoire profiling. Points the paper makes about the study in general: Apparently early alphabetaT-cell count recovery about two months after transplant reportedly relied on only several hundred rapidly expanded clones derived from non-depleted graft cells. In some patients, high TCRbeta diversity at day 60 was attributed to recipient T cells and intrathymic progenitors that had survived conditioning. The frequencies of hyperexpanded clones fell over the following months, and after one year, T-cell counts and TCRbeta diversity were mostly attributed to newly produced T cells.

In regard to this clonotype: The clone's antigen remains unknown. Within one base of it there is no much larger clone, and no base qualities were kept.

Receptors were amplified or captured by PCR. The sample was run on an Illumina HiSeq 2500. To normalize quantification of the TCRbeta repertoire, the TCR libraries were built with molecular barcoding that relied on unique molecular identifiers. TCRdb took the public reads, trimmed them with fastp at Q25, ran MiXCR for clone calling and kept in-frame beta chains. Every entry covers one CDR3 protein and lists the most common genes and DNA from its rows. For this sample the table gives approximately 980,000 distinct CDR3 sequences, of which around 30% were detected only once. Of the sample, 28% falls within the top ten clones. The treatment or condition label on this specimen signifies: allogeneic hematopoietic cell transplantation with graft depleted of TCRalphabeta T cells and CD19 B cells. The transplant recipients were children given TCRalphabeta/CD19-depleted allogeneic hematopoietic cell grafts.

Including the terminal cysteine and phenylalanine, the CDR3 comprises 16 residues. The DNA shown is the 48-base CDR3, in frame from base 1. V is shortened by 2 bases, J by 0 bases, and the region joining them spans 12 bases. This clonotype originated in a boy in the first two years of life who had a stem cell transplant for SCID, so the T cells may come from the graft donor. The rearranged chain carries TRBV12-3 or TRBV12-4 and TRBJ2-3; the best D guess is TRBD1, with 7 bases matching. Here the sequenced sample was PBMCs, mostly from graft donor cells, taken 360 days after TCRalphabeta/CD19-depleted stem cell transplant. The CDR3 region has the sequence CASSLRGTASTDTQYF. The base sequence is TGTGCCAGCAGTTTACGCGGGACAGCGAGCACAGATACGCAGTATTTT.